This TCR beta chain was sequenced for a study of blood T cell repertoires in COVID-19. Libraries were prepared by immunoSEQ multiplex PCR; TCRdb keeps only in-frame clonotypes and omits some of them. The table lists about 400,000 clones, 75% to 90% of them singletons, with approximately 1.4% in the top ten. Trimming cost V 5 bases and J 3 bases, with 17 bases left between them. This CDR3 region has 16 residues. The TCR comes from a woman in her thirties with active or convalescent COVID-19. The chain uses TRBV6-7 and TRBJ1-5; D gene unclear. TRBV6-7 is an ORF, and what it does is uncertain. The sample consisted of peripheral blood. CDR3 loop: CASSAVRVDHNQPQHF. In DNA, the CDR3 is TGTGCCAGCAGTGCGGTGCGGGTGGACCACAATCAGCCCCAGCATTTT.